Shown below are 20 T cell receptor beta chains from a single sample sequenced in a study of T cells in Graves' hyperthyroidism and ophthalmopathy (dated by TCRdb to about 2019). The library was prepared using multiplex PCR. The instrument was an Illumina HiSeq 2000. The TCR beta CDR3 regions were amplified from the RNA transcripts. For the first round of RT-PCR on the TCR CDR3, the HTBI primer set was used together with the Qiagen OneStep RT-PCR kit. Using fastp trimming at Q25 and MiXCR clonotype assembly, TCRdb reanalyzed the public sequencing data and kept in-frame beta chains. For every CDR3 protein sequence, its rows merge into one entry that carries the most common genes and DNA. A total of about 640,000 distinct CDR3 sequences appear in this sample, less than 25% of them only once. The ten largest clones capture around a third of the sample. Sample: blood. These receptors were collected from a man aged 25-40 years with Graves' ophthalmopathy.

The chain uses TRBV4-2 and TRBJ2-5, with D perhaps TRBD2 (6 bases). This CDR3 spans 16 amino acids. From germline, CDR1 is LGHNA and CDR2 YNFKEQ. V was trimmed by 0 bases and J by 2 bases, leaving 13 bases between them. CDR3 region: CASSQEGPGGQETQYF. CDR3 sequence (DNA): TGTGCCAGCAGCCAAGAGGGCCCCGGGGGACAAGAGACCCAGTACTTC.

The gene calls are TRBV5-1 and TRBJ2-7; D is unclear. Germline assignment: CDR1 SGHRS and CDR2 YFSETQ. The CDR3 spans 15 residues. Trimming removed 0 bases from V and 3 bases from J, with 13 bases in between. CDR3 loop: CASSLGGTKSYEQYF. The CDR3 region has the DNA TGCGCCAGCAGCTTGGGGGGAACAAAAAGCTACGAGCAGTACTTC. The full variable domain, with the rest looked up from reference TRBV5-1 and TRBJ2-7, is KAGVTQTPRYLIKTRGQQVTLSCSPISGHRSVSWYQQTPGQGLQFLFEYFSETQRNKGNFPGRFSGRQFSNSRSEMNVSTLELGDSALYLCASSLGGTKSYEQYFGPGTRLTVT.

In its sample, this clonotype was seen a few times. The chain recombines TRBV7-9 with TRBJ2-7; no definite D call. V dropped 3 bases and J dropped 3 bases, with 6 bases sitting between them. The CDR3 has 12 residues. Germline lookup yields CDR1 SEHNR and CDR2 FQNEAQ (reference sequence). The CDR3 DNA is TGTGCCAGCAGCTTCCCCGACTACGAGCAGTACTTC. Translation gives CASSFPDYEQYF.

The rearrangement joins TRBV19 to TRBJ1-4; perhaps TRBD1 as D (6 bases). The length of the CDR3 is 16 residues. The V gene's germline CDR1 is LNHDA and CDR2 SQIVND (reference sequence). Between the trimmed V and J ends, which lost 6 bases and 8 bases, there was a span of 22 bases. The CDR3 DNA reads TGTGCCAGTAGGCCTCCGGGGGGCAGGGGAGACGAAAAACTGTTTTTT. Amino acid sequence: CASRPPGGRGDEKLFF.

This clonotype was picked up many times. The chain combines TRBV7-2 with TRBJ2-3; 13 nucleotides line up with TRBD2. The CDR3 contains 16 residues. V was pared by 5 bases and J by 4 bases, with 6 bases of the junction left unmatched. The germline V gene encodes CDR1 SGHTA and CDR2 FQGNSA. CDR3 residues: CASSPGLAGSSDTQYF. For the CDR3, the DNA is TGTGCCAGCAGCCCGGGACTAGCGGGGAGTTCAGATACGCAGTATTTT.

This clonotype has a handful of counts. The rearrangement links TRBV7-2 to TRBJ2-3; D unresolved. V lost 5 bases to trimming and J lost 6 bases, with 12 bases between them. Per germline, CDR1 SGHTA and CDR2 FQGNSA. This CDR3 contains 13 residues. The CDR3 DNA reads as TGTGCCAGCAGCCCAGACGGTAGGGATACGCAGTATTTT. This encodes CASSPDGRDTQYF. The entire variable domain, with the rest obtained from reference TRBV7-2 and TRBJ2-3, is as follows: GAGVSQSPSNKVTEKGKDVELRCDPISGHTALYWYRQSLGQGLEFLIYFQGNSAPDKSGLPSDRFSAERTGGSVSTLTIQRTQQEDSAVYLCASSPDGRDTQYFGPGTRLTVL.

This CDR3 is CASSQRDGNYEQYF. The CDR3 DNA is TGTGCCAGCAGCCAAAGGGACGGAAACTACGAGCAGTACTTC. This chain connects TRBV7-2 to TRBJ2-7; either TRBD1 or TRBD2 may supply D (5 bases each). The CDR3 runs 14 residues. Germline V gene data show CDR1 as SGHTA and CDR2 as FQGNSA. Trimming took 5 bases from V and 3 from J, leaving 14 bases between them.

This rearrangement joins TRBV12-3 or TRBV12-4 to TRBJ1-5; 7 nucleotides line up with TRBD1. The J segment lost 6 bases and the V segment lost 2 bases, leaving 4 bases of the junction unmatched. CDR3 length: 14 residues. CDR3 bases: TGTGCCAGCAGTTTATGGGGACAGAGTCAGCCCCAGCATTTT. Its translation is CASSLWGQSQPQHF.

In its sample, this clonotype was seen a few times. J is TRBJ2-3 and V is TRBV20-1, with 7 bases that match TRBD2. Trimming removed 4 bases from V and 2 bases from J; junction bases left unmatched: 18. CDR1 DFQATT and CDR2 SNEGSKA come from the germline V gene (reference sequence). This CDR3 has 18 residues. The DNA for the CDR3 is TGCAGTGCTACCTTCCCTTCTCTTCTAGCGGACCCCACAGATACGCAGTATTTT. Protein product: CSATFPSLLADPTDTQYF.

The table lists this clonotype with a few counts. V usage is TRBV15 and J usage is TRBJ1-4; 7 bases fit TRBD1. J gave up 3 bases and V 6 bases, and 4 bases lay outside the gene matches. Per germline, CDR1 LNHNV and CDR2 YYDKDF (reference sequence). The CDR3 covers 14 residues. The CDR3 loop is CATRAGQSNEKLFF. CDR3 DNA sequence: TGTGCCACCAGAGCGGGACAGTCTAATGAAAAACTGTTTTTT.

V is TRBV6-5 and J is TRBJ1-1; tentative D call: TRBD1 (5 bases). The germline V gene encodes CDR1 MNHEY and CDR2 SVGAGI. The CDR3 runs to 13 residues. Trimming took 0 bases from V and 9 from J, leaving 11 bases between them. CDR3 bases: TGTGCCAGCAGTTACTCCCCCAGGGATAAAGCTTTCTTT. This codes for CASSYSPRDKAFF.

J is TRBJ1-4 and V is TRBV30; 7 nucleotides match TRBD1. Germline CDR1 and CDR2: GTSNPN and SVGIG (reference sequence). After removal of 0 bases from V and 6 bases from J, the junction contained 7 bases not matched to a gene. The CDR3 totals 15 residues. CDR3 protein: CAWSVPDRADEKLFF. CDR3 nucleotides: TGTGCCTGGAGTGTACCCGACAGGGCGGATGAAAAACTGTTTTTT. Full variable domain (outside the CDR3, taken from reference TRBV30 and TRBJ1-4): SQTIHQWPATLVQPVGSPLSLECTVEGTSNPNLYWYRQAAGRGLQLLFYSVGIGQISSEVPQNLSASRPQDRQFILSSKKLLLSDSGFYLCAWSVPDRADEKLFFGSGTQLSVL.

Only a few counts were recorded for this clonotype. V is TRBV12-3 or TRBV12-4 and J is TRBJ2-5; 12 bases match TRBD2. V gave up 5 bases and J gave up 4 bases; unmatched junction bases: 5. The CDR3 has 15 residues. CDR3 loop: CASSLSSGGVETQYF. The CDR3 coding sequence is TGTGCCAGCAGTCTTTCTAGCGGGGGGGTAGAGACCCAGTACTTC.

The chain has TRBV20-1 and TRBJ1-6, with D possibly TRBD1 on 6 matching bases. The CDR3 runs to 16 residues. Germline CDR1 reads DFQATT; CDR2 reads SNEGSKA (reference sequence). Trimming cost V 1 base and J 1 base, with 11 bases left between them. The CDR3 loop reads CSARAGEGSYNSPLHF. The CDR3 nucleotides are TGCAGTGCTAGAGCAGGGGAAGGTTCCTATAATTCACCCCTCCACTTT.

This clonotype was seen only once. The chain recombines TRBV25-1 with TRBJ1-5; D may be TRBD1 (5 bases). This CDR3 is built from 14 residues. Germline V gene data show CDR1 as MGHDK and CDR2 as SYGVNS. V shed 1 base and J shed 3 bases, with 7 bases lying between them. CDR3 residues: CASSEWGVNQPQHF. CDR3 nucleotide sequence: TGTGCCAGCAGTGAATGGGGGGTCAATCAGCCCCAGCATTTT.

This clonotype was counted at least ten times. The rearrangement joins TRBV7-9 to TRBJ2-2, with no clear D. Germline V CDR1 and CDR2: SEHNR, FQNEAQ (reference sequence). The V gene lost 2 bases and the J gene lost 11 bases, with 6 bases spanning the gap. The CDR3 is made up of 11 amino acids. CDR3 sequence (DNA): TGTGCCAGCAGCTTAAGAGGCGAGCTGTTTTTT. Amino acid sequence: CASSLRGELFF.

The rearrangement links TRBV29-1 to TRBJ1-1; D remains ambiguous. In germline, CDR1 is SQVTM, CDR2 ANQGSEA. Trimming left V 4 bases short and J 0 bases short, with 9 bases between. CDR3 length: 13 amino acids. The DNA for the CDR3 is TGCAGCGTTGCAGGACGGCTGAACACTGAAGCTTTCTTT. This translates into CSVAGRLNTEAFF.

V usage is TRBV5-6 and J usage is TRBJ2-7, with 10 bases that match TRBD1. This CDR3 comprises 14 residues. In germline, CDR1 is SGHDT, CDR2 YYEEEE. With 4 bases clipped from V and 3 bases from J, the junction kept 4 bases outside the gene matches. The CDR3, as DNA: TGTGCCAGCAGCAAAGGGACAGGGGTCTACGAGCAGTACTTC. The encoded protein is CASSKGTGVYEQYF.

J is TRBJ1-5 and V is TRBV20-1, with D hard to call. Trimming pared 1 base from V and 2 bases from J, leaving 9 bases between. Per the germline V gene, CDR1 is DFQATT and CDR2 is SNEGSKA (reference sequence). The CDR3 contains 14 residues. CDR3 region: CSARVRVGNQPQHF. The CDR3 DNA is TGCAGTGCTAGAGTAAGGGTGGGCAATCAGCCCCAGCATTTT.

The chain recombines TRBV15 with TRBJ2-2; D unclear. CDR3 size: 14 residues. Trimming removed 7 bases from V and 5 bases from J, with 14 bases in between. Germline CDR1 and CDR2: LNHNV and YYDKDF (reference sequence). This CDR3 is CATKERRDTGELFF. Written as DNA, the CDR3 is TGTGCCACCAAGGAACGTAGGGATACCGGGGAGCTGTTTTTT.